This TCR beta chain was documented in a study of regulatory T cells in long-lasting Graves disease (dated by TCRdb to the early 2020s). Turning to the overall study: Antithyroid drugs had been taken for less than 3 months by newly diagnosed Graves' disease patients. This study used TCR sequencing and RNA sequencing of peripheral blood to compare persistent Graves' disease patients against newly diagnosed Graves' disease patients. The study was conducted in China and was registered as a clinical trial. A total of 33 samples were covered by TCR sequencing, comprising roughly 13 persistent and 20 newly diagnosed Graves' disease patients.

This clonotype was picked up many times. This clone's antigen is unknown. Base qualities are missing; no much larger clone stands one base away. In the germline V gene, CDR1 corresponds to SNHLY and CDR2 to FYNNEI. V lost 7 bases and J lost 8 bases; the stretch between them is 20 bases long. The CDR3 spans 14 residues, from the cysteine through the phenylalanine. The retained sequence is limited to the CDR3, 42 bases, with the frame set at the first base. The paper as a whole reports these results and caveats: Persistent Graves' disease patients showed lower TCR Shannon entropy and fewer highly expanded clones than newly diagnosed patients, suggesting clonal expansion. Peripheral blood alone was examined, since thyroid tissue, which constituted the primary lesion, could not be accessed. As a limitation, the authors acknowledged that the small sample size may reduce accuracy. Sequencing and analysis were limited to the TCR beta chain. Persistent disease showed preferential use of TRBV28, TRBJ1-2 and TRBJ2-5, whereas newly diagnosed disease favored TRBV20-1 and TRBJ2-1. Persistent patients shared more public clonotypes among themselves (2,741) than newly diagnosed patients did (over 900).

In the paper's terms, the time point label means: newly diagnosed GD, antithyroid drugs for less than 3 months. For both TCR sequencing and RNA sequencing, RNA was extracted from PBMCs using TRIzol. The diagnosis of Graves' disease was made according to American Thyroid Association guidelines. Recruitment of patients was carried out at an endocrinology department in Xi'an, China. Each patient gave 7 to 9.5 milliliters of peripheral blood, collected in an EDTA anticoagulant tube. PBMCs were isolated by Ficoll Paque Plus density gradient separation without further T cell sorting. An Agilent 2100 Bioanalyzer and agarose gel were used to check RNA quality, while a NanoDrop 2000 measured RNA concentration. Library preparation used multiplex PCR. The sequencing machine was an Illumina HiSeq 4000. iRepertoire HTBI primers and Arm-PCR amplification of CDR3 regions were used to construct TCR beta libraries. PCR products were gel purified before sequencing. The published analysis was carried out like this. Gene usage analysis of CDR3 amino acid clonotypes relied on the 62 TRBV and 14 TRBJ segments identified across samples. COPE and FqMerger were used to merge filtered high-quality paired reads into contigs. BLAST was used to align contigs to IMGT TRBV, TRBD and TRBJ reference genes, with CDR3 defined following IMGT. Any clonotype with a frequency above 0.1% was counted as a highly expanded clone. Shannon entropy was used to measure repertoire diversity, and the Gini coefficient was used to measure V-J evenness. A clonotype was considered public if more than one individual shared it. The public sequencing data were trimmed at Q25 with fastp and processed into clonotypes with MiXCR by TCRdb, which kept only in-frame beta chains. Each CDR3 protein appears once, grouped with its most common genes and DNA. TCRdb's processing, not the study's, gives the V and J calls here. The sample profile shows 500,000 or so distinct CDR3 sequences; roughly a sixth of them were found once. The ten largest make up more than 20% of the sample.

The same specimen was also included in a second study, on T cells in Graves' hyperthyroidism and ophthalmopathy. The second investigation adds: Stable Graves' hyperthyroidism was defined as the absence of progression to ophthalmopathy over 18 months of follow-up. Hyperthyroidism patients were newly diagnosed, had a disease duration of under 2 months, and were aged 18 to 65 years. The study excluded patients with uncontrolled infections, other autoimmune diseases, pregnancy or lactation. Diagnoses were based on clinical symptoms, serum thyroxine and TRAb, thyroid ultrasound and orbital computed tomography. The TCR CDR3 was subjected to a first round of RT-PCR using the HTBI primer set and the Qiagen OneStep RT-PCR kit. Blood samples also contained most of the expanded thyroid clonotypes (frequency above 0.001), which suggests that blood repertoires may reflect thyroid immune responses. In cross-validation, a model built on a 13 V-J signature told ophthalmopathy apart from stable hyperthyroidism with 87.88% sensitivity and about 81% specificity, and in testing the same model reached 80%/75%. In validation, the model predicted progression to ophthalmopathy with about 71% sensitivity and about 72% specificity, a median of approximately 6.7 months before onset. TCR V-J signatures able to tell the groups apart were searched for in a discovery cohort of 90 to 100 patients, of whom more than 40 had Graves' ophthalmopathy and about 55 had stable Graves' hyperthyroidism. Prospective prediction of ophthalmopathy was tested in an independent validation cohort consisting of 18 to 20 hyperthyroidism patients and approximately 16 patients who later progressed to ophthalmopathy. The 100 discovery patients were randomly divided into training and test sets at a 7:3 ratio. The study also compared thyroid tissue and blood T-cell repertoires from several Graves' hyperthyroidism patients. Once sampling was done, hyperthyroidism patients were given methimazole at a starting dose of 30 mg daily, whereas ophthalmopathy patients were given high-dose intravenous methylprednisolone. Libraries were constructed in a second round of multiplex PCR, after which size selection and purification were performed. The libraries were sequenced on an Illumina HiSeq2000 using paired-end 100 bp reads. SOAPnuke was used to process the raw data, throwing out any read that contained adapters or uncalled bases, had a mean Phred below 15, or lacked an exact constant-primer or identifier match. COPE v1.2.5 was used to merge high-quality paired reads, and clonotypes were defined as unique nucleotide sequences. Clonotypes were aligned to IMGT TRBV, TRBD and TRBJ reference segments using MiTCR v1.1. Analysis was restricted to V-J combinations with a frequency above 0.0001, which covered 99.2% of repertoires. A TCS score was defined as the ratio between F50 (clonal expansion) and ExV (chaos), using BLOSUM62-based TCRdist between CDR3 peptides within each V-J. Welch's t-statistics and random forest reduced around 510 V-J features to roughly 13, which were used in a naive Bayes classifier (R e1071). No statistical method was used to fix the sample size in advance, and group allocation was not hidden from the investigators. The paper describes TCR Vbeta CDR3 sequencing of fewer than 150 peripheral blood samples, made up of under 50 ophthalmopathy patients, roughly 80 hyperthyroidism patients and roughly 17 progressor patients.

The sequence was collected from a woman aged 35-65 years with Graves disease. Donor details come from another sample of the same person, matched by shared clones. The sequencing used peripheral blood mononuclear cells (PBMCs), collected at new diagnosis, from a patient treated with antithyroid drugs. The chain couples TRBV2 to TRBJ1-2; TRBD1 might be the D gene, on 5 matching bases. The DNA sequence is as follows: TGTGCCAGCATAAGAACGGGCAGGGTCTCAGGCTACACCTTC. This gives the protein CASIRTGRVSGYTF.